Presented here are 23 T cell receptor beta chains from one specimen sequenced in a study of cytomegalovirus exposure and HLA in healthy donors (dated by TCRdb to the late 2010s). Library creation used the immunoSEQ multiplex PCR assay. As stored in TCRdb, this immuneACCESS dataset retains in-frame rearrangements with V and J assigned. A fraction of the clones does not appear; measured against another copy, unresolved V genes explain less than half of the discrepancy, and the remainder lacks a known reason. This sample comprises some 260,000 clones, less than 95% of them detected only once. 3.1% of the sample rests with the top ten. The sample comprised PBMCs. The receptor set was obtained from a woman in her thirties in good health and CMV-seronegative.

V is TRBV27 and J is TRBJ2-3; a possible D gene is TRBD2 (5 bases). CDR1 is MNHEY, CDR2 SMNVEV, per germline (reference sequence). This CDR3 comprises 15 residues. Trimming took off 2 bases at V and 3 bases at J, with 12 bases between the two ends. The CDR3 loop is CASSLRGVYTDTQYF. CDR3 DNA: TGTGCCAGCAGTTTACGGGGTGTGTATACAGATACGCAGTATTTT.

This chain joins TRBV4-1 and TRBJ1-1; 7 positions agree with TRBD1. The CDR3 consists of 16 residues. V lost 4 bases to trimming and J lost 1 base; unmatched junction nucleotides: 9. Germline V CDR1 and CDR2: MGHRA, YSYEKL. The CDR3 DNA sequence: TGCGCCAGCAGCCCGGGTCCAGACAGGGCGAACACTGAAGCTTTCTTT. This translates into CASSPGPDRANTEAFF.

The chain combines TRBV13 with TRBJ2-7, with 8 bases fitting TRBD2. The CDR3 sequence is 14 residues long. The V gene's germline CDR1 is PRHDT and CDR2 FYEKMQ (reference sequence). V was pared by 0 bases and J by 7 bases, with 5 bases of the junction left unmatched. The CDR3 loop is CASSLGVTGGEQYF. The DNA for the CDR3 is TGTGCCAGCAGCTTAGGGGTAACGGGAGGGGAGCAGTACTTC.

This chain connects TRBV6-5 to TRBJ2-1; D possibly corresponds to TRBD1 (6 bases). This CDR3 spans 14 amino acids. Looked up from germline, CDR1 is MNHEY and CDR2 is SVGAGI. Trimming removed 6 bases at V and 8 bases at J, with 17 bases between. The CDR3 sequence is CASSPGQGLHEQFF. CDR3 coding DNA: TGTGCCAGCAGCCCCGGTCAGGGGTTACATGAGCAGTTCTTC.

This clone was observed a few times. This chain uses TRBV5-1 with TRBJ2-7; D not resolved. The CDR3 covers 11 residues. Trimming left V 2 bases short and J 1 base short, with 1 base between. Germline V gene data show CDR1 as SGHRS and CDR2 as YFSETQ. The CDR3 sequence: CASSFSYEQYF. CDR3 nucleotide sequence: TGCGCCAGCAGCTTTTCCTACGAGCAGTACTTC.

The table lists this clone with a count of one. The chain has TRBV7-9 and TRBJ2-7; D gene unclear. The CDR3 is 14 residues long. Trimming stripped 1 base from V and 0 bases from J, with 7 bases between. Per germline, CDR1 SEHNR and CDR2 FQNEAQ (reference sequence). The DNA of the CDR3 is TGTGCCAGCAGCTTAGAACCGAGCTCCTACGAGCAGTACTTC. Protein sequence: CASSLEPSSYEQYF.

This sequence joins TRBV9 and TRBJ2-5; 11 bases are shared with TRBD1. The J segment lost 4 bases and the V segment lost 4 bases, leaving 9 bases of the junction unmatched. The CDR3 has 16 amino acids. CDR1 and CDR2 (germline): SGDLS, YYNGEE. The CDR3 spells CASSPRTGGRGETQYF. CDR3 in DNA: TGTGCCAGCAGCCCACGGACAGGGGGCCGAGGAGAGACCCAGTACTTC.

This clone was seen a single time. The chain combines TRBV5-6 with TRBJ2-5; D remains unclear. Looked up from germline, CDR1 is SGHDT and CDR2 is YYEEEE. This CDR3 has 16 amino acids. V lost 4 bases and J 4 bases, leaving 20 bases between the germline ends. CDR3 DNA sequence: TGTGCCAGCAGCCTTCCGAGACACACATTGGGAGAGACCCAGTACTTC. Translating it yields CASSLPRHTLGETQYF.

This clone appeared a few times. The gene calls are TRBV7-9 and TRBJ2-2; D not certain. Germline V gene lookup returns CDR1 SEHNR and CDR2 FQNEAQ (reference sequence). V was pared by 1 base and J by 9 bases, with 0 bases between. The CDR3 length is 10 residues. As DNA, the CDR3 is TGTGCCAGCAGCTTAGGGGAGCTGTTTTTT. Encoded protein: CASSLGELFF.

The DNA of the CDR3 is TGTGCCAGCAACAGAAACCGGGGGTCGGATACGCAGTATTTT. Protein product: CASNRNRGSDTQYF. The gene calls are TRBV6-5 and TRBJ2-3, with a tentative D call TRBD2 (6 bases). With 7 bases removed from V and 6 bases from J, the gap between germline ends came to 17 bases. Per the germline V gene, CDR1 is MNHEY and CDR2 is SVGAGI. This CDR3 has 14 residues.

This clone was seen many times. Different DNA sequences within this sample yield the same CDR3. The chain uses TRBV27 and TRBJ2-7; 7 positions agree with TRBD2. The CDR3 is made up of 14 amino acids. Per germline, CDR1 MNHEY and CDR2 SMNVEV (reference sequence). Unmatched junction bases numbered 2, after V lost 0 bases and J lost 3 bases. CDR3 amino acids: CASSLSGGFYEQYF. The CDR3 DNA reads TGTGCCAGCAGTTTATCCGGGGGGTTCTACGAGCAGTACTTC.

The J gene is TRBJ2-7, the V gene TRBV4-2; 10 nucleotides match TRBD2. V shed 1 base, J shed 0 bases, and the junction held 6 bases outside the gene matches. Germline V gene data show CDR1 as LGHNA and CDR2 as YNFKEQ. This CDR3 region has 17 residues. Here the CDR3 reads CASSQVSGRPSSYEQYF. The CDR3 DNA reads as TGTGCCAGCAGCCAAGTTAGCGGGAGGCCGAGCTCCTACGAGCAGTACTTC.

The chain joins TRBV28 to TRBJ1-4, with D possibly TRBD1 on 5 matching bases. CDR1 and CDR2 (germline): MDHEN, SYDVKM. With 2 bases removed from V and 4 bases from J, the gap between germline ends came to 8 bases. The length of the CDR3 is 14 residues. The DNA of the CDR3 is TGTGCCAGCAGTTTAAGACAGAATAATGAAAAACTGTTTTTT. Its translation is CASSLRQNNEKLFF.

In regard to this clone: The sample contains more than one DNA sequence encoding this CDR3. This sequence joins TRBV28 and TRBJ1-5; no firm D call. V lost 2 bases and J 6 bases, leaving 5 bases between the germline ends. The CDR3 is 12 amino acids. CDR1 and CDR2 from the germline V gene are MDHEN and SYDVKM. The CDR3 protein is CASSLPGQPQHF. CDR3 DNA sequence: TGTGCCAGCAGTTTACCGGGTCAGCCCCAGCATTTT. Looking up the rest from reference TRBV28 and TRBJ1-5 gives the full variable domain: DVKVTQSSRYLVKRTGEKVFLECVQDMDHENMFWYRQDPGLGLRLIYFSYDVKMKEKGDIPEGYSVSREKKERFSLILESASTNQTSMYLCASSLPGQPQHFGDGTRLSIL.

The V gene is TRBV9, the J gene TRBJ2-3, with a possible D match to TRBD2 (6 bases). Per the germline V gene, CDR1 is SGDLS and CDR2 is YYNGEE. The CDR3 is made up of 13 amino acids. V was cut by 2 bases and J by 6 bases, with 10 bases left in between. The CDR3 DNA reads TGTGCCAGCAGCGTGGGACTTTTGGATACGCAGTATTTT. Amino acids: CASSVGLLDTQYF.

The chain links TRBV9 to TRBJ1-2; 7 bases agree with TRBD1. The CDR3 length is 13 residues. After removal of 3 bases from V and 8 bases from J, the junction contained 7 bases not matched to a gene. Per germline, CDR1 SGDLS and CDR2 YYNGEE. CDR3 loop: CASSGTGVVGYTF. As DNA, the CDR3 is TGTGCCAGCAGCGGAACAGGGGTGGTAGGCTACACCTTC.

The chain employs TRBV14 and TRBJ1-1; TRBD1 is a possible D gene (5 bases). The germline V and J ends were trimmed by 0 bases and 4 bases, with 9 bases remaining between them. Per germline, CDR1 SGHDN and CDR2 FVKESK. This CDR3 is built from 14 residues. This CDR3 reads CASSQDRVGTEAFF. CDR3 nucleotide sequence: TGTGCCAGCAGCCAAGACAGGGTGGGCACTGAAGCTTTCTTT. Full variable domain (rest looked up from reference TRBV14 and TRBJ1-1): EAGVTQFPSHSVIEKGQTVTLRCDPISGHDNLYWYRRVMGKEIKFLLHFVKESKQDESGMPNNRFLAERTGGTYSTLKVQPAELEDSGVYFCASSQDRVGTEAFFGQGTRLTVV.

The CDR3 spells CASSPYTGTGMDEQYF. The CDR3 DNA sequence: TGTGCCAGCAGTCCCTACACCGGGACAGGGATGGACGAGCAGTACTTC. The gene calls are TRBV28 and TRBJ2-7, with 9 bases aligning to TRBD1. CDR3 size: 16 residues. Trimming removed 5 bases from V and 5 bases from J; junction bases left unmatched: 13. Germline-derived CDR1 and CDR2 are MDHEN and SYDVKM.

The chain uses TRBV7-9 and TRBJ1-2; D perhaps matches TRBD1 (6 bases). This CDR3 comprises 16 residues. Germline lookup yields CDR1 SEHNR and CDR2 FQNEAQ (reference sequence). V gave up 7 bases and J gave up 0 bases, with 18 bases separating them. CDR3 amino acids: CASTQAQGTPNYGYTF. For the CDR3, the DNA is TGTGCCAGCACCCAGGCCCAAGGGACACCTAACTATGGCTACACCTTC.

The CDR3 region is CASSEFPRGETQYF. The DNA of the CDR3 is TGTGCCAGCAGTGAGTTTCCGAGAGGGGAGACCCAGTACTTC. V is TRBV6-1 and J is TRBJ2-5; a possible D gene is TRBD2 (5 bases). From germline, CDR1 is MNHNS and CDR2 SASEGT. The length of the CDR3 is 14 residues. V was pared by 3 bases and J by 5 bases, with 13 bases between.

In regard to this clone: Other DNA sequences in this sample translate to the same CDR3. This rearrangement joins TRBV27 to TRBJ2-1, with 7 bases lining up with TRBD2. Trimming cost V 5 bases and J 3 bases; bases outside gene matches: 10. This CDR3 contains 16 residues. Germline CDR1 and CDR2: MNHEY and SMNVEV (reference sequence). CDR3 protein: CASSVASGEIYNEQFF. The CDR3 coding sequence is TGTGCCAGCAGTGTGGCTAGCGGAGAGATCTACAATGAGCAGTTCTTC.

The V and J genes are TRBV6-1 and TRBJ2-3; 8 bases fit TRBD2. The ends lost 2 bases at V and 0 bases at J; junction bases unmatched: 7. The germline V gene has CDR1 MNHNS and CDR2 SASEGT. The CDR3 spans 17 residues. This chain's CDR3 is CASSEFRLARSTDTQYF. DNA for the CDR3: TGTGCCAGCAGTGAATTCAGACTAGCGCGCAGCACAGATACGCAGTATTTT.

The J gene is TRBJ2-1, the V gene TRBV11-3, with 9 positions matching TRBD1. Germline CDR1 is SGHNT and CDR2 is YENEEA. The CDR3 runs to 16 residues. V lost 5 bases to trimming and J lost 6 bases; unmatched junction nucleotides: 11. The CDR3 bases are TGTGCCAGCAGCCCGTCGGACAGGGGTGAGGGCAATGAGCAGTTCTTC. The encoded protein is CASSPSDRGEGNEQFF.